The source of this T cell receptor beta chain is a study of neurological immune-mediated disorders. Overall study findings and caveats: Expanded clones shared no identical CDR3 amino acid sequences across subjects, which suggested private TCR-beta repertoires in all groups.

The cDNA was synthesized by 5'RACE incorporating 10-nucleotide random UMIs. Every sequencing run generated over 160 million TCR-beta sequences from 15-18 subjects. TCRdb re-derived calls from the 5' RACE reads in MiXCR, one entry per CDR3 protein. The top ten hold around 42% of the sample, which has some 16,000 distinct CDR3 sequences, 8.5% to 10% seen once. The CDR3 covers 18 residues. Trimming pared 4 bases from V and 9 bases from J, leaving 28 bases between. Looked up from germline, CDR1 is LGHNT and CDR2 is FRNRAP. This clonotype was detected many times. Its target is not known. Use was made of around 1 million CD4+ or CD8+ T cells in sorted libraries.

The V and J genes are TRBV12-5 and TRBJ2-1, with D unresolved. The clonotype was recovered from a middle-aged man in good health. The sample was CD8+ T cells from blood. DNA for the CDR3: TGTGCTAGTGGTTCCGAACTCTCCCCGGCAGGCCTGGTTGCTGAGCAGTTCTTC. Translating gives CASGSELSPAGLVAEQFF.